A selection of T cell receptor beta chains follows, all from one sample in a study of neurological immune-mediated disorders. TCRdb re-analysed the 5' RACE reads in MiXCR, keeping a single row per CDR3 protein. The data contain around 13,000 distinct CDR3 sequences, more than 6% of them seen just once; the ten biggest clones take up approximately 25%. Sequences were obtained from CD8+ T cells from blood. The receptors shown here come from a middle-aged woman in good health. Both conserved end residues are part of each CDR3. A D gene is named only where the DNA matches it firmly. The size field reads once, few, many or a size class.

clone_size	d_call	v_call	j_call	cdr3_length	cdr3_nt	cdr3_aa
many	TRBD2	TRBV27	TRBJ2-7	12	TGTGCCAGCAGCCCCGGGGGGTACGAGCAGTACTTC	CASSPGGYEQYF
many	TRBD2	TRBV27	TRBJ2-1	13	TGTGCCAGCACCACGGGACTAGCGGGTGAGCAGTTCTTC	CASTTGLAGEQFF
many	TRBD1	TRBV3-1	TRBJ1-2	16	TGTGCCAGCAGCCAAGGCACAGGGGGCCTCAACTATGGCTACACCTTC	CASSQGTGGLNYGYTF
many	NA	TRBV27	TRBJ2-1	12	TGTGCCAGCAGTTTAAAGGGCGATGAGCAGTTCTTC	CASSLKGDEQFF
many	NA	TRBV20-1	TRBJ2-7	14	TGCAGTGCTAGAGACAACAGGGATTACTACGAGCAGTACTTC	CSARDNRDYYEQYF
many	NA	TRBV3-1	TRBJ1-1	14	TGTGCCAGCAGCCCCGGATTAGCGAACACTGAAGCTTTCTTT	CASSPGLANTEAFF
many	TRBD1	TRBV27	TRBJ2-3	15	TGTGCCAGCAGCCCCCGGGACAGGGGGCTTTATACGCAGTATTTT	CASSPRDRGLYTQYF
many	NA	TRBV7-2	TRBJ2-7	12	TGTGCCAGCAGCCCCAGCTCCTACGAGCAGTACTTC	CASSPSSYEQYF
many	NA	TRBV15	TRBJ2-3	13	TGTGCCACCAGCATCGGGCGCACAGATACGCAGTATTTT	CATSIGRTDTQYF
many	NA	TRBV12-3/TRBV12-4	TRBJ2-7	12	TGTGCCAGCAGTTTCATGGGGGACGAGCAGTACTTC	CASSFMGDEQYF
many	NA	TRBV5-1	TRBJ1-1	15	TGCGCCAGCAGCTTGGCCCAGGTGGCGGTCACTGAAGCTTTCTTT	CASSLAQVAVTEAFF
many	NA	TRBV20-1	TRBJ1-1	12	TGCAGTGCCCTCCACAGGAACACTGAAGCTTTCTTT	CSALHRNTEAFF